This T cell receptor beta chain derives from a study of cytomegalovirus exposure and HLA in healthy donors listed by TCRdb under 2017. Notes on the research overall: In an earlier analysis of 587 of the donors, 276 Gb of sequence data and 120 million or so unique TCR beta sequences from about 179 million T cells were reported. An early release covering roughly 640 HLA-typed donors comprised approximately 290 gigabases of sequencing data and around 85 million unique TCR sequences. Of the approximately 400 genotyped donors, about 80% fell in the genetic ancestry cluster associated with self-reported Caucasian donors. The aim of the study was to test whether cataloging public T cell receptors could identify signatures of past pathogen exposure. The study profiled the T cell repertoires of 666 subjects by immunosequencing and related them to cytomegalovirus serostatus. Along with the approximately 700-subject first cohort, a separate validation cohort of around 110 different subjects was used. To predict cytomegalovirus infection status, the study combined high-throughput TCR immunosequencing, statistical association of individual TCRs with disease status, and machine learning. To study patterns of TCR occurrence, a later analysis re-analyzed previously published TCR beta repertoires from 666 donors and added high-resolution HLA genotyping. Rather than drawing on any new phenotypic data, the later analysis identified candidate immune exposures from TCR beta sequences and the way those sequences occurred across donors. An earlier analysis of approximately 640 of the donors applied high-throughput TCR beta sequencing to assess whether each TCR beta V gene segment acted as functional or pseudogenic. Donor age, sex, ethnicity and CMV serostatus were collected together with the repertoire data. A later genetic analysis used genome-wide SNP genotypes for about 65% of the roughly 700 donors, treating that subset as a discovery cohort. All discovery cohort repertoires had been generated using a single sequencing platform. Both class I and class II loci were covered by HLA typing, at four-digit resolution. Typing coverage differed by locus: A, B, C, DRB1 and DQB1 were typed in roughly 629-640 donors, DQA1 in approximately 520, DPA1 in some 610, and DPB1 in just under 480. A handful of DR-DQ haplotypes were handled as single units for association and clustering because linkage in the cohort was strong. Across roughly 420 genotyped donors of the cohort, an average of about 240,000 unique TCR beta nucleotide sequences per donor were sequenced, and 15% to 20% of those sequences were non-productive. General findings and caveats noted by the study authors: In vitro tests confirmed that a few of the cytomegalovirus-associated TCR beta chains recognize cytomegalovirus antigens. HLA typing was unavailable for some donors at each locus, so association tests used only the typed subset. In an earlier analysis of roughly 560 of the donors, most TCR beta V segments were observed in productive rearrangements about 87% or about 30% of the time, broadly matching IMGT annotations. In a later analysis, 16,951 TCR beta sequences were associated with specific HLA alleles at a false discovery rate of 0.05. Sequencing depth was assumed to be roughly uniform across donors in the presence/absence analyses, though that assumption may not hold. V-gene and J-gene trimming of TCR beta chains was associated with a missense DCLRE1C variant in a later genetic analysis, and the association was replicated in an independent cohort. It was suggested by the authors that the approach could potentially be generalized to other disease states and immunological phenotypes. In both the original and validation cohorts, the classifier was reported to diagnose cytomegalovirus status with high specificity and sensitivity. For the cohort, immune exposure information was limited to CMV serostatus. Assigning TCR associations to individual alleles was difficult when HLA alleles, especially DR and DQ, strongly co-occurred. A later analysis found that most CMV-associated TCR beta chains appeared HLA-restricted, with HLA associations seemingly driven largely by CMV exposure. A cluster of highly shared sequence variants was judged likely to be a technical artifact of the sequencing pipeline. The study gave a list of some 150 TCR beta chains associated with cytomegalovirus. In a later analysis, several top co-occurrence clusters were reported to appear linked to parvovirus B19, influenza, CMV and Epstein-Barr virus. A further reported finding was that TCR beta sequences accurately predicted the HLA-A and HLA-B alleles for most subjects in the first cohort. The earlier analysis of approximately 540 of the donors excluded some 15 rarely observed V segments, including chromosome 9 orphons, because counts were too low. Linkage disequilibrium might explain the correlated functional status among segregating V segments, but an unknown experimental factor could not be excluded. Compared with the roughly 700-donor mean, donors in an Asian-associated ancestry cluster had fewer N-insertions in productive TCRs, according to a later genetic analysis. In a later analysis, HLA-associated TCR beta chains were found to be more clonally expanded and to have lower generation probabilities than equally common non-associated chains. In this cohort, only TCR beta chains were sequenced, and detectable features were limited by the absence of alpha or paired-chain data. A later analysis found that TCR association rates varied across HLA loci, with DRB1 alleles showing the most associated TCRs and HLA-C alleles the fewest. Because the 87-base-pair reads could not distinguish some IMGT-functional V segments, including TRBV6-2 and TRBV6-3, those segments were excluded. Across donors, most TCR sequences were observed very rarely, whereas some public TCRs were present in many individuals.

Measured from the cysteine to the phenylalanine, the CDR3 is 13 residues long. The kept DNA is CDR3 alone, 39 bases in frame from the first base. The germline V gene specifies MNHNS as CDR1 and SASEGT as CDR2. Germline trimming: 4 bases from V, 3 bases from J; junction bases outside gene matches: 1. The cohort was made up of approximately 670 healthy bone marrow donors. At the time of sampling, every cohort member was nominally healthy, though immune exposures that went unrecorded were likely present. The donor was CMV seropositive and belonged to the group of about 290 seropositive cohort members. Every donor gave a peripheral blood sample, and the peripheral blood mononuclear cells from that sample were used for TCR beta sequencing. The Qiagen DNeasy Blood Extraction Kit was used to extract genomic DNA from the blood cell samples. The library was produced with the immunoSEQ multiplex PCR assay. For the multiplex PCR, a mixture combining 60 forward primers for TCR Vbeta segments and 13 reverse primers for TCR Jbeta segments was used. A multiplex PCR assay on genomic DNA amplified the CDR3 region of rearranged TCR beta genes. The amplified TCR beta libraries were sequenced on the Illumina HiSeq System as 87-base-pair reads. On the study's bioinformatics: Across the roughly 670 repertoires, a later analysis counted 75 million to 90 million unique TCR beta chains, some 11 million of which were shared by at least two donors. Raw reads were error-corrected and collapsed into unique sequences with a nearest-neighbor algorithm that merged closely related sequences to remove PCR and sequencing errors. Alignment of CDR3 sequences to IMGT reference sequences was used to assign V, D and J gene segments. For a sequence to be retained, a match of at least six nucleotides was required to both a V gene segment and a J gene segment. A rearrangement counted as productive if the CDR3 had no stop codons and remained in frame with V and J, and every other rearrangement counted as non-productive. Following IMGT convention, CDR3 was defined as the stretch from the second conserved V-encoded cysteine up to the conserved J-encoded phenylalanine. Sequences without an unambiguous match to a single V gene segment were excluded from the earlier analysis of about 600 of the donors. An earlier analysis of 587 of the donors classified V segments as functional when productive rearrangements were above 56.7% and as segregating when the standard deviation between donors was above 5%. To diagnose cytomegalovirus status from the catalog of TCR beta chain sequences, a statistical classification framework was built. A later analysis assigned V and J genes by comparing TCR nucleotide sequences with IMGT/GENE-DB human TR gene sequences. A later analysis assigned CDR3 sequences and most-parsimonious VDJ recombination scenarios with the TCRdist pipeline. In a later analysis, each TCR beta chain was defined by its CDR3 amino acid sequence together with its V-gene family, and reads without a unique V-gene family were excluded. In a later analysis, several hundred highly shared, low-generation-probability nucleotide sequences were removed to address suspected cross-contamination and a sequencing artifact. For each public chain, a later analysis derived a clonal expansion index from normalized ranks of inferred template counts within each repertoire. In a later analysis, generation probabilities were computed using a VDJ recombination model fitted to out-of-frame rearrangements, and the results were checked against IGoR. A later analysis scored TCR-TCR, TCR-HLA and TCR-CMV co-occurrence with hypergeometric tests, applying a repertoire-size bias correction to TCR pairs. A later analysis estimated false discovery rates by permuting HLA or CMV assignments 20 times. In a later analysis, co-occurring TCRs were grouped with DBSCAN, and TCRdist sequence similarity was added when clustering was performed within HLA-allele-positive subsets. For co-occurrence clustering, repertoires with fewer than 30,000 or more than 120,000 public chains were excluded, along with four or five repertoires with anomalous nucleotide sharing. TCRdb stores this immuneACCESS table with in-frame sequences only. Part of the clones is absent; in the studies checked, under half of the shortfall reflects unresolved V genes, and no reason is known for the rest. V, J and clone size reflect that table, while D and trimming were determined from the DNA. The sample profile shows around 60,000 clones; 71% of them were found once. The top ten hold around 25% of the sample.

This clone was detected only once. What this receptor recognizes is not known. No base quality values were provided; no much bigger clone lies one nucleotide off. This TCR was sampled from a man aged 45-65 years in good health and CMV-seropositive. The rearrangement joined TRBV6-1 to TRBJ2-5, with 8 central nucleotides matching TRBD1. Sequences were obtained from PBMCs. The CDR3 protein: CASSGTGKETQYF. The sequenced DNA is TGTGCCAGCAGTGGGACAGGGAAAGAGACCCAGTACTTC.